This entry lists 19 T cell receptor beta chains sequenced from one sample in a study of cytomegalovirus exposure and HLA in healthy donors. The PCR used 60 Vbeta and 13 Jbeta primers. Using immunoSEQ multiplex PCR, the repertoire was profiled, and TCRdb retains in-frame clones only, with some absent. This repertoire shows more than 65,000 clones, roughly 74% found once; its top ten account for 11%. Sequencing was carried out using PBMCs. These receptors all stem from a woman aged 55-75 years in good health and CMV-seropositive.

The J gene is TRBJ2-7, the V gene TRBV2, with 8 bases lining up with TRBD2. Germline values: CDR1 SNHLY, CDR2 FYNNEI. CDR3 size: 14 residues. Losses at the gene ends were 7 bases for V and 6 bases for J; bases not matched to a gene: 11. The chain's CDR3 is CASTLAGGPLEQYF. DNA for the CDR3: TGTGCCAGCACTTTGGCGGGAGGACCGCTCGAGCAGTACTTC.

CDR3 DNA sequence: TGTGCCAGCAGAGGACAGGGTATCTATGGCTACACCTTC. Encoded protein: CASRGQGIYGYTF. The chain couples TRBV6-1 to TRBJ1-2; 8 bases fit TRBD1. CDR1 is MNHNS, CDR2 SASEGT, per germline. This CDR3 is 13 amino acids long. Losses at the gene ends were 6 bases for V and 4 bases for J; bases not matched to a gene: 4.

The V call is TRBV11-2, the J call TRBJ2-3, with a possible D match to TRBD2 (5 bases). This CDR3 is 15 amino acids long. Trimming removed 3 bases at V and 8 bases at J, with 18 bases between. CDR1 is SGHAT, CDR2 FQNNGV, per germline. The CDR3 DNA reads as TGTGCCAGCAGCTTCTTGGAGGTTGTCTCAGTTACGCAGTATTTT. Protein product: CASSFLEVVSVTQYF.

In its sample, this clone was seen a few times. This chain links TRBV19 with TRBJ1-5, with D possibly matching TRBD1 (6 bases). The CDR3 sequence is 13 residues long. Germline assignment: CDR1 LNHDA and CDR2 SQIVND (reference sequence). V lost 10 bases to trimming and J lost 6 bases, with 16 bases between them. The chain's CDR3 is CATSGQPSQPQHF. CDR3 bases: TGTGCCACCTCCGGACAGCCTAGTCAGCCCCAGCATTTT.

The chain recombines TRBV2 with TRBJ2-3, with 8 positions matching TRBD2. In germline, CDR1 is SNHLY, CDR2 FYNNEI. The ends lost 4 bases at V and 7 bases at J; junction bases unmatched: 7. The CDR3 spans 14 residues. As DNA, the CDR3 is TGTGCCAGCAGTGGGTTAGCGGGGATGAATACGCAGTATTTT. This translates into CASSGLAGMNTQYF. Full variable domain (outside the CDR3, taken from reference TRBV2 and TRBJ2-3): EPEVTQTPSHQVTQMGQEVILRCVPISNHLYFYWYRQILGQKVEFLVSFYNNEISEKSEIFDDQFSVERPDGSNFTLKIRSTKLEDSAMYFCASSGLAGMNTQYFGPGTRLTVL.

As for this clone: Other DNA sequences in the sample encode the same CDR3. The rearrangement links TRBV20-1 to TRBJ1-2; 8 bases are a match to TRBD1. V gave up 5 bases and J gave up 8 bases; unmatched junction bases: 4. Germline assignment: CDR1 DFQATT and CDR2 SNEGSKA (reference sequence). This CDR3 has 11 amino acids. The CDR3 region has the DNA TGCAGTGCTCGGACAGGGCGCGGCTACACCTTC. Translation gives CSARTGRGYTF.

The chain recombines TRBV5-1 with TRBJ2-5; 7 bases are a match to TRBD1. CDR1 is SGHRS, CDR2 YFSETQ, per germline. The CDR3 is made up of 14 amino acids. V trimming: 4 bases; J trimming: 5 bases; junction bases outside the gene matches: 8. The CDR3 DNA reads TGCGCCAGCAGCCGGGACAGTCTACGGGAGACCCAGTACTTC. Its protein is CASSRDSLRETQYF.

CDR3 in amino acids: CASSASGGIADTQYF. The CDR3 DNA follows: TGTGCCAGCAGTGCTAGCGGGGGGATAGCAGATACGCAGTATTTT. J is TRBJ2-3 and V is TRBV6-1, with 11 bases lining up with TRBD2. V was pared by 4 bases and J by 4 bases, with 4 bases of the junction left unmatched. The CDR3 covers 15 residues. Germline V lookup: CDR1 MNHNS, CDR2 SASEGT.

The rearrangement uses TRBV7-2 and TRBJ1-2, with a possible D match to TRBD1 (5 bases). V dropped 3 bases and J dropped 3 bases, with 11 bases sitting between them. Germline V gene sequence: CDR1 SGHTA, CDR2 FQGNSA. The CDR3 is 14 residues long. CDR3 sequence (DNA): TGTGCCAGCAGCTTTAGGGGTTCCTACTATGGCTACACCTTC. Translating it yields CASSFRGSYYGYTF.

The chain recombines TRBV7-2 with TRBJ1-1; D gene unclear. The CDR3 contains 16 residues. From germline, CDR1 is SGHTA and CDR2 FQGNSA. V dropped 5 bases and J dropped 0 bases, with 16 bases sitting between them. Here the CDR3 reads CASSPRETLMNTEAFF. CDR3 nucleotide sequence: TGTGCCAGCAGCCCTCGGGAGACACTGATGAACACTGAAGCTTTCTTT.

The rearrangement uses TRBV12-5 and TRBJ1-1; D not resolved. From germline, CDR1 is LGHNT and CDR2 FRNRAP. This CDR3 has 12 residues. V lost 0 bases, J lost 11 bases, and 10 bases lay in between. The CDR3 nucleotides are TGTGCTAGTGGTTTGGTACGTGGGGAGGCTTTCTTT. Protein sequence: CASGLVRGEAFF.

The DNA for the CDR3 is TGTGCCAGTAGTATAGAGATCAGGGAGACCCAGTACTTC. Its translation is CASSIEIRETQYF. The chain has TRBV19 and TRBJ2-5, with no clear D. Trimming left V 0 bases short and J 5 bases short, with 7 bases between. Germline V lookup: CDR1 LNHDA, CDR2 SQIVND (reference sequence). This CDR3 has 13 amino acids.

In nucleotides, the CDR3 is TGTGCCAGCAGCTTACCCGGGAATTACTATGGCTACACCTTC. It codes for CASSLPGNYYGYTF. The chain couples TRBV7-9 to TRBJ1-2; D unclear. The CDR3 is 14 amino acids. The germline gives CDR1 SEHNR, CDR2 FQNEAQ (reference sequence). V was trimmed by 2 bases and J by 3 bases, leaving 10 bases between them.

The V and J genes are TRBV29-1 and TRBJ2-7; D is perhaps TRBD1 (6 bases). CDR1 and CDR2 from the germline V gene are SQVTM and ANQGSEA. This CDR3 has 11 amino acids. V lost 6 bases and J lost 2, with 8 bases in between. The CDR3, as DNA: TGCAGCGTAGGGGGAGCCTACGAGCAGTACTTC. This translates into CSVGGAYEQYF.

This clone was found once. V and J are TRBV5-6 and TRBJ2-3, with a possible D match to TRBD2 (7 bases). The CDR3 sequence is 15 residues long. V lost 2 bases and J 1 base, leaving 11 bases between the germline ends. Germline V gives CDR1 SGHDT, CDR2 YYEEEE. For the CDR3, the DNA is TGTGCCAGCAGCTTACGGGGGGCAGGCACAGATACGCAGTATTTT. This translates into CASSLRGAGTDTQYF.

This sequence joins TRBV11-3 and TRBJ2-7, with a possible D match to TRBD1 (5 bases). This CDR3 has 13 amino acids. Trimming removed 1 base from V and 4 bases from J, with 8 bases in between. The V gene's germline CDR1 is SGHNT and CDR2 YENEEA. CDR3 sequence reads: CASSLARGYEQYF. In DNA, the CDR3 is TGTGCCAGCAGCTTAGCTAGGGGTTACGAGCAGTACTTC.

The chain carries TRBV7-9 and TRBJ1-6; 7 bases are shared with TRBD1. The length of the CDR3 is 15 residues. V trimming: 5 bases; J trimming: 7 bases; junction bases outside the gene matches: 8. The germline V gene has CDR1 SEHNR and CDR2 FQNEAQ (reference sequence). CDR3 nucleotide sequence: TGTGCCAGCAGCCTTCGGGACAGTGGCAATTCACCCCTCCACTTT. Its translation is CASSLRDSGNSPLHF. The full variable domain, in which reference TRBV7-9 and TRBJ1-6 provide the parts outside the CDR3, is DTGVSQNPRHKITKRGQNVTFRCDPISEHNRLYWYRQTLGQGPEFLTYFQNEAQLEKSRLLSDRFSAERPKGSFSTLEIQRTEQGDSAMYLCASSLRDSGNSPLHFGNGTRLTVT.

The genes are TRBV20-1 and TRBJ1-1; 7 bases map to TRBD1. The CDR3 extends over 11 amino acids. The J segment lost 5 bases and the V segment lost 3 bases, leaving 0 bases of the junction unmatched. Per the germline V gene, CDR1 is DFQATT and CDR2 is SNEGSKA (reference sequence). Here the CDR3 reads CSASRGTEAFF. The DNA for the CDR3 is TGCAGTGCTAGCAGGGGGACTGAAGCTTTCTTT.

This sequence joins TRBV30 and TRBJ1-1; 10 bases are a match to TRBD1. With 4 bases clipped from V and 4 bases from J, the junction kept 9 bases outside the gene matches. Germline CDR1 and CDR2: GTSNPN and SVGIG (reference sequence). The CDR3 spans 15 residues. The CDR3 here is CAWTTSGQGSTEAFF. The CDR3 bases are TGTGCCTGGACCACCTCGGGACAGGGGAGCACTGAAGCTTTCTTT.